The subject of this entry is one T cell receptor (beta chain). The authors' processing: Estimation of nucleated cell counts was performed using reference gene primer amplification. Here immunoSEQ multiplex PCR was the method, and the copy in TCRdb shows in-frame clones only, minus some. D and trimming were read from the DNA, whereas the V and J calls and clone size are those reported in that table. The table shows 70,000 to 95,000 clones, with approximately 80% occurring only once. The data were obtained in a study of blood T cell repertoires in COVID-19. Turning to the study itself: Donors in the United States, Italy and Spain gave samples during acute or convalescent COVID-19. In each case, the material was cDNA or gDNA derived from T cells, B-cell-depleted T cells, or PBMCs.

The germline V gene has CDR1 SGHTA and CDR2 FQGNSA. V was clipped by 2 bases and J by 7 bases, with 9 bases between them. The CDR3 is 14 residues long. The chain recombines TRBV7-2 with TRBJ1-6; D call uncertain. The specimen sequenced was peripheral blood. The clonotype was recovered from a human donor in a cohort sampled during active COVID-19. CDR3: CASSLRAGNSPLHF. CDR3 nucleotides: TGTGCCAGCAGCTTACGTGCAGGAAATTCACCCCTCCACTTT.